Shown below are 17 T cell receptor beta chains from a single sample sequenced in a study of T cells in Graves' hyperthyroidism and ophthalmopathy. The investigators amplified TCR beta CDR3 regions from RNA transcripts. First-round RT-PCR targeting the TCR CDR3 was performed with the HTBI primer set. TCRdb analysed the multiplex PCR reads with MiXCR anew, one entry per CDR3 protein. In the table there are about 520,000 distinct CDR3 sequences, approximately 25% of which are singletons. The sample was blood. The receptors were sampled from a woman aged 25 to 39 with Graves' ophthalmopathy.

The chain couples TRBV14 to TRBJ2-5; D could derive from TRBD1 or TRBD2 (5 bases each). V lost 0 bases to trimming and J lost 5 bases, with 16 bases between them. Germline CDR1 SGHDN, CDR2 FVKESK. The CDR3 is 16 amino acids. This CDR3 is CASSQDRKDTGETQYF. CDR3 nucleotides: TGTGCCAGCAGCCAAGATAGAAAGGACACGGGGGAGACCCAGTACTTC.

The chain couples TRBV5-1 to TRBJ1-1; tentatively, D is TRBD1 (5 bases). The CDR3 totals 13 residues. Trimming left V 8 bases short and J 1 base short, with 12 bases between. Germline V gene sequence: CDR1 SGHRS, CDR2 YFSETQ. The CDR3 DNA reads TGCGCCAGTTACCGACAGAAGAACACTGAAGCTTTCTTT. It yields the protein CASYRQKNTEAFF.

The chain couples TRBV2 to TRBJ1-2; D is undetermined. The length of the CDR3 is 14 residues. Germline CDR1 and CDR2: SNHLY and FYNNEI. The V end was cut by 4 bases, the J end by 6 bases, with 15 bases between. CDR3 residues: CASSVAGSLDGYTF. The CDR3 nucleotides read TGTGCCAGCAGTGTTGCGGGTTCCCTCGATGGCTACACCTTC.

This clonotype was detected many times. This chain links TRBV11-2 with TRBJ2-7; D is possibly TRBD2 (6 bases). Germline V lookup: CDR1 SGHAT, CDR2 FQNNGV. CDR3 length equals 15 residues. V lost 1 base and J 2 bases, leaving 12 bases between the germline ends. CDR3 DNA sequence: TGTGCCAGCAGCTTAGGAGGGTGGAGGGCCTACGAGCAGTACTTC. Amino acids: CASSLGGWRAYEQYF.

J is TRBJ1-5 and V is TRBV12-3 or TRBV12-4; D remains ambiguous. This CDR3 region has 14 residues. V was shortened by 6 bases and J by 3 bases, with 12 bases between the two germline ends. In nucleotides, the CDR3 is TGTGCCAGCAGCCGTCGTGGGTACAATCAGCCCCAGCATTTT. This encodes CASSRRGYNQPQHF.

This clonotype was recorded at least ten times. The chain carries TRBV5-1 and TRBJ2-2; 8 bases are a match to TRBD1. This CDR3 comprises 15 residues. CDR1 and CDR2 (germline): SGHRS, YFSETQ. With 5 bases clipped from V and 2 bases from J, the junction kept 5 bases outside the gene matches. In nucleotides, the CDR3 is TGCGCCAGCAGGGGACAGGCGATAAACACCGGGGAGCTGTTTTTT. Encoded protein: CASRGQAINTGELFF. Using reference TRBV5-1 and TRBJ2-2 for the parts outside the CDR3, the full variable domain is KAGVTQTPRYLIKTRGQQVTLSCSPISGHRSVSWYQQTPGQGLQFLFEYFSETQRNKGNFPGRFSGRQFSNSRSEMNVSTLELGDSALYLCASRGQAINTGELFFGEGSRLTVL.

This clonotype was counted a single time. The rearrangement joins TRBV7-2 to TRBJ1-5; D not certain. V was trimmed by 4 bases and J by 6 bases, leaving 7 bases between them. Germline lookup yields CDR1 SGHTA and CDR2 FQGNSA. The CDR3 totals 12 residues. CDR3 sequence reads: CASSSELQPQHF. The CDR3, as DNA: TGTGCCAGCAGCTCCGAACTTCAGCCCCAGCATTTT.

The gene calls are TRBV6-1 and TRBJ1-1, with D maybe TRBD1 (5 bases). V lost 5 bases and J 2 bases, leaving 18 bases between the germline ends. Germline V gene sequence: CDR1 MNHNS, CDR2 SASEGT. CDR3 size: 16 residues. The CDR3 here is CASSTGTLMVNTEAFF. CDR3 in DNA: TGTGCCAGCAGTACCGGGACGCTGATGGTAAACACTGAAGCTTTCTTT.

This clonotype occurred a few times. The rearrangement joins TRBV12-3 or TRBV12-4 to TRBJ2-7, with 8 bases aligning to TRBD2. This CDR3 has 15 amino acids. V lost 6 bases and J lost 0; bases outside the gene matches: 7. The CDR3 DNA sequence: TGTGCCAGCAGGAAAACTAGCGGAGTCTCCTACGAGCAGTACTTC. Its protein is CASRKTSGVSYEQYF.

This chain joins TRBV6-1 and TRBJ1-1; 8 nucleotides agree with TRBD1. The V and J ends lost 7 bases and 2 bases, in that order; junction bases with no gene match: 6. CDR3 length equals 14 residues. CDR1 is MNHNS and CDR2 is SASEGT in the germline V gene. The CDR3 loop reads CASTRQGFNTEAFF. In nucleotides, the CDR3 is TGTGCCAGCACCAGACAGGGGTTCAACACTGAAGCTTTCTTT.

At least ten counts were recorded for this clonotype. The chain joins TRBV12-3 or TRBV12-4 to TRBJ1-1; no definite D call. V lost 6 bases and J 1 base, leaving 9 bases between the germline ends. The CDR3 is 13 residues long. The CDR3 region is CASRTRGNTEAFF. In DNA form, the CDR3 reads TGTGCCAGCAGGACTCGGGGGAACACTGAAGCTTTCTTT.

This clonotype was counted ten times or more. The chain joins TRBV6-5 to TRBJ2-7; D is perhaps TRBD1 (6 bases). Trimming shortened V by 0 bases and J by 5 bases, and 11 bases separated the two germline ends. The germline V gene encodes CDR1 MNHEY and CDR2 SVGAGI. The CDR3 is 14 amino acids. The chain's CDR3 is CASSYSRQVHEQYF. CDR3 DNA: TGTGCCAGCAGTTACTCCCGACAGGTCCACGAGCAGTACTTC.

This clonotype was observed a few times. This rearrangement joins TRBV6-2 or TRBV6-3 to TRBJ1-1; D is unclear. V lost 6 bases to trimming and J lost 6 bases, with 17 bases between them. The germline gives CDR1 MNHEY, CDR2 SVGEGT. This CDR3 contains 14 residues. Here the CDR3 DNA reads TGTGCCAGCAGCTACCGCGTAGAGGGCTCTGAAGCTTTCTTT. Encoded protein: CASSYRVEGSEAFF.

The genes are TRBV11-1 and TRBJ2-5, with 9 nucleotides matching TRBD1. The ends lost 0 bases at V and 7 bases at J; junction bases unmatched: 15. In germline, CDR1 is SGHAT, CDR2 FQDESV (reference sequence). This CDR3 is built from 18 residues. The CDR3 sequence: CASSLAHLDRGSRGTQYF. Here the CDR3 DNA reads TGTGCCAGCAGCTTAGCGCATTTGGACAGGGGATCAAGAGGGACCCAGTACTTC.

V and J are TRBV4-1 and TRBJ2-5, with D hard to call. Germline-derived CDR1 and CDR2 are MGHRA and YSYEKL. Trimming shortened V by 0 bases and J by 4 bases, and 9 bases separated the two germline ends. The CDR3 is 14 residues long. The CDR3: CASSQDKRGETQYF. The CDR3 nucleotides are TGCGCCAGCAGCCAAGATAAGAGAGGAGAGACCCAGTACTTC.

This clonotype was detected ten times or more. This chain joins TRBV20-1 and TRBJ1-1; possible D gene TRBD1, 5 bases. The germline CDR1 and CDR2 sequences are DFQATT and SNEGSKA (reference sequence). Trimming stripped 1 base from V and 1 base from J, with 7 bases between. The CDR3 loop spans 13 amino acids. For the CDR3, the DNA is TGCAGTGCTAGAGGGGACGGGAACACTGAAGCTTTCTTT. Translation gives CSARGDGNTEAFF.

There are many counts of this clonotype. The chain carries TRBV28 and TRBJ1-5; tentative D call: TRBD1 (6 bases). Trimming took off 10 bases at V and 4 bases at J, with 14 bases between the two ends. In germline, CDR1 is MDHEN, CDR2 SYDVKM. The CDR3 covers 13 residues. CDR3 coding DNA: TGTGCCACCAGACAGGTCCCGAATCAGCCCCAGCATTTT. It translates to CATRQVPNQPQHF.